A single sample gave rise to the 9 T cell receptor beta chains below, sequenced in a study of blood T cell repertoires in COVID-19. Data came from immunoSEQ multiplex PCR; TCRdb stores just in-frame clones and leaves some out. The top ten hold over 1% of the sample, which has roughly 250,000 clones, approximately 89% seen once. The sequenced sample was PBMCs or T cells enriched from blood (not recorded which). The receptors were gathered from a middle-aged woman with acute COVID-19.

The CDR3 sequence is CASSQAGDADTQYF. The CDR3 nucleotides are TGCGCCAGCAGCCAGGCGGGAGACGCAGATACGCAGTATTTT. The chain uses TRBV4-1 and TRBJ2-3, with 7 bases lining up with TRBD2. The CDR3 extends over 14 amino acids. After removal of 3 bases from V and 4 bases from J, the junction contained 4 bases not matched to a gene. In germline, CDR1 is MGHRA, CDR2 YSYEKL.

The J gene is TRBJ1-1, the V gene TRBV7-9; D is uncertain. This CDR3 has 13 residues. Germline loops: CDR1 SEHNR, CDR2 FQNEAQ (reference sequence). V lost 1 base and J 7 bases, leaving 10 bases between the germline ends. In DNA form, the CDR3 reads TGTGCCAGCAGCTTAGAGTGGACTATTGAAGCTTTCTTT. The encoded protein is CASSLEWTIEAFF.

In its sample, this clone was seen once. CDR3 sequence (DNA): TGTGCCAGCAGCCTCGGACAGGGTCGGAATGAGCAGTTCTTC. Protein sequence: CASSLGQGRNEQFF. This chain uses TRBV5-5 with TRBJ2-1; 8 bases map to TRBD1. CDR1 is SGHKS, CDR2 YYEKEE, per germline (reference sequence). V shed 4 bases, J shed 7 bases, and the junction held 7 bases outside the gene matches. This CDR3 comprises 14 residues.

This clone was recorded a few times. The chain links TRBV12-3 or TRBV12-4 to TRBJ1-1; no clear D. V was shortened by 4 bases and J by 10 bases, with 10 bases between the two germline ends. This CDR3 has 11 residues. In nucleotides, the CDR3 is TGTGCCAGCAGTTACGGGGTAGGAGCTTTCTTT. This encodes CASSYGVGAFF.

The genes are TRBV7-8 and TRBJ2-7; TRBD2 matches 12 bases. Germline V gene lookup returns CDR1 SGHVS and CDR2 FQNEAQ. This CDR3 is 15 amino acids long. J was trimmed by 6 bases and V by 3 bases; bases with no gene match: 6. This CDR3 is CASSFRRLAGVEQYF. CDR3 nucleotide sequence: TGTGCCAGCAGCTTCCGTCGACTAGCGGGAGTCGAGCAGTACTTC.

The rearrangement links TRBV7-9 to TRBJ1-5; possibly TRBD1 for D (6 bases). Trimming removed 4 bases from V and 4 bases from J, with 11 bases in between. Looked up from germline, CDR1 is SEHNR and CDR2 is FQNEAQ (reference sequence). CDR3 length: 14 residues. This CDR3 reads CASSSDSPNQPQHF. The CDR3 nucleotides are TGTGCCAGCAGCTCGGACAGTCCGAATCAGCCCCAGCATTTT. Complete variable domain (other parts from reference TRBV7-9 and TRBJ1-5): DTGVSQNPRHKITKRGQNVTFRCDPISEHNRLYWYRQTLGQGPEFLTYFQNEAQLEKSRLLSDRFSAERPKGSFSTLEIQRTEQGDSAMYLCASSSDSPNQPQHFGDGTRLSIL.

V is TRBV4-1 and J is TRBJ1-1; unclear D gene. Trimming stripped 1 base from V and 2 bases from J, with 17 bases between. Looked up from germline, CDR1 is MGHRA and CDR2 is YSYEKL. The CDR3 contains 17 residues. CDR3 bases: TGCGCCAGCAGCCAAGTTTTAGGTGGGCGGGATAACACTGAAGCTTTCTTT. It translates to CASSQVLGGRDNTEAFF.

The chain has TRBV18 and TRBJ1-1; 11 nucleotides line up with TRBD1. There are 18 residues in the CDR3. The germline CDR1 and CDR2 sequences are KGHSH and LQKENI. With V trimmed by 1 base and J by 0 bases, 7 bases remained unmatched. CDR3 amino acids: CASSPLQDRGLMNTEAFF. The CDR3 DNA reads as TGTGCCAGCTCACCACTACAGGACAGGGGGCTTATGAACACTGAAGCTTTCTTT.

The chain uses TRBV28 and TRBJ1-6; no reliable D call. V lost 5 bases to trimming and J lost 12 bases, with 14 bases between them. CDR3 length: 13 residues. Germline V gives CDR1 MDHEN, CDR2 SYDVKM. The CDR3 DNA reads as TGTGCCAGCAGTGAAAGAGGCGGGATACCCCTCCACTTT. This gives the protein CASSERGGIPLHF. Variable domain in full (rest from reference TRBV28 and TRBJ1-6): DVKVTQSSRYLVKRTGEKVFLECVQDMDHENMFWYRQDPGLGLRLIYFSYDVKMKEKGDIPEGYSVSREKKERFSLILESASTNQTSMYLCASSERGGIPLHFGNGTRLTVT.